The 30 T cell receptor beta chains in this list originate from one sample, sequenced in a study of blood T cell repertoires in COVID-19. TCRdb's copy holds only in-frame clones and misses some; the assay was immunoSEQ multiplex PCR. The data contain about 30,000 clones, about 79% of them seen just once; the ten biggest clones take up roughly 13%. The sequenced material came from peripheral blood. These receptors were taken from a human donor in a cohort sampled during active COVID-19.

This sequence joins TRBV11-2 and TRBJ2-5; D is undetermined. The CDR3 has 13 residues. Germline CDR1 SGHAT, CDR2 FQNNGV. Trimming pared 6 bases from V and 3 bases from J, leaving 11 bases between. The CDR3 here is CASSSQAKETQYF. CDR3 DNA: TGTGCCAGCAGTAGCCAAGCAAAAGAGACCCAGTACTTC.

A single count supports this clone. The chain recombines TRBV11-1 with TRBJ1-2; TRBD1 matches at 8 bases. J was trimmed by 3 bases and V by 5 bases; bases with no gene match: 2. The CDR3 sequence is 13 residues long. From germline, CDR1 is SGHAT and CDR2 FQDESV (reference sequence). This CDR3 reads CASSPQGDYGYTF. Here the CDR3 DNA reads TGTGCCAGCAGCCCACAGGGGGACTATGGCTACACCTTC.

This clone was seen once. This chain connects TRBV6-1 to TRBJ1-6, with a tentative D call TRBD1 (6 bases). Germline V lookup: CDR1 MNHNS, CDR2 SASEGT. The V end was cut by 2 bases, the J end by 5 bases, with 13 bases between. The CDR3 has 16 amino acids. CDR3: CASSESRGTNNSPLHF. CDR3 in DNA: TGTGCCAGCAGTGAATCGCGTGGGACAAATAATTCACCCCTCCACTTT.

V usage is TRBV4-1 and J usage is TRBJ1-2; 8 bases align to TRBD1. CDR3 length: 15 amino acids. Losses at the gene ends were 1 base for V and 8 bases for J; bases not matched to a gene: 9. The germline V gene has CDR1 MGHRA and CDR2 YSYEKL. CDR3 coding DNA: TGCGCCAGCAGCCAAGCCGGCCAGGGGGCATGGGGCTACACCTTC. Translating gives CASSQAGQGAWGYTF.

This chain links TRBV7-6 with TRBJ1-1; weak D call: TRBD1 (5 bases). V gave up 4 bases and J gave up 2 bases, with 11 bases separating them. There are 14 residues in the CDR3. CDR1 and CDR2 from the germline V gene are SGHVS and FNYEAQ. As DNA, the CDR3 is TGTGCCAGCAGCTCAATAGACAGAAACACTGAAGCTTTCTTT. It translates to CASSSIDRNTEAFF.

Here the CDR3 reads CASSLEPAGGIETQYF. CDR3 DNA sequence: TGCGCCAGCAGCTTGGAGCCAGCGGGGGGGATAGAGACCCAGTACTTC. V gene TRBV5-1 combines with J gene TRBJ2-5; 10 nucleotides align to TRBD2. Germline CDR1 SGHRS, CDR2 YFSETQ. V shed 0 bases and J 4 bases; nucleotides not matched to a gene: 6. The CDR3 extends over 16 amino acids.

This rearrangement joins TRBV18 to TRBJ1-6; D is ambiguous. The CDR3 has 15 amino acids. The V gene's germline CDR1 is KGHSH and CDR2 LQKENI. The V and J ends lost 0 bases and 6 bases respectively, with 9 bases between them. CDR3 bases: TGTGCCAGCTCACCACCGGGAGGAGGTAATTCACCCCTCCACTTT. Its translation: CASSPPGGGNSPLHF.

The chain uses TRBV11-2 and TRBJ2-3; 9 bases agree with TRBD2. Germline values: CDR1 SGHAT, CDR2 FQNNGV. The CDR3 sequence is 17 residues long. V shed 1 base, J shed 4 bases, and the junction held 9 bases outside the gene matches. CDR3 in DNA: TGTGCCAGCAGCTTAGTTCCGCGGGGGGGCGGGGCAGATACGCAGTATTTT. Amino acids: CASSLVPRGGGADTQYF.

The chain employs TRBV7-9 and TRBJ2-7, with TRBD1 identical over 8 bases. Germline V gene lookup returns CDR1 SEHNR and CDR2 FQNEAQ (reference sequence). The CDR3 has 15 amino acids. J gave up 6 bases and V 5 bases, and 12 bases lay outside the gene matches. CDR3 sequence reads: CASSPPDRVALEQYF. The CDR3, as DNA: TGTGCCAGCAGCCCCCCGGACAGGGTAGCGCTCGAGCAGTACTTC.

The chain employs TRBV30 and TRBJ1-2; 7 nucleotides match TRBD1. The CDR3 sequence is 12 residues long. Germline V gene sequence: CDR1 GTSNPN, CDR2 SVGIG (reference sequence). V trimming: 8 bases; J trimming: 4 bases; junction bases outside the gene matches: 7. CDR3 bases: TGTGCCAGCGGCCGGGACAGCTATGGCTACACCTTC. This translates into CASGRDSYGYTF.

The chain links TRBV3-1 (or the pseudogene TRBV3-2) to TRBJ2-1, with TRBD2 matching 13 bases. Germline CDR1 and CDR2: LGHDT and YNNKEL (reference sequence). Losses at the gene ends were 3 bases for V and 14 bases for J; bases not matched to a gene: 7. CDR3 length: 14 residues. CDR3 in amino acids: CASSQAGTSGAKFF. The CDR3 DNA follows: TGTGCCAGCAGCCAGGCTGGGACTAGCGGGGCGAAGTTCTTC.

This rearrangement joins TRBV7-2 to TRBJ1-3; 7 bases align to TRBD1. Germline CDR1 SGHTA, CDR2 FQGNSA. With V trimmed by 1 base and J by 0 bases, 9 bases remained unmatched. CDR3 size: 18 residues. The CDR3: CASSLDFGDSISGNTIYF. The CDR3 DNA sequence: TGTGCCAGCAGCTTAGATTTCGGGGACAGCATCTCTGGAAACACCATATATTTT.

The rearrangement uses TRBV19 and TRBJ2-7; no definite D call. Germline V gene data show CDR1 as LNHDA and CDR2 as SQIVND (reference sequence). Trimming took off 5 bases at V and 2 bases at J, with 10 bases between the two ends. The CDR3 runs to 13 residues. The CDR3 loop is CASSPASAYEQYF. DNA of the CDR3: TGTGCCAGTAGTCCCGCCTCAGCCTACGAGCAGTACTTC.

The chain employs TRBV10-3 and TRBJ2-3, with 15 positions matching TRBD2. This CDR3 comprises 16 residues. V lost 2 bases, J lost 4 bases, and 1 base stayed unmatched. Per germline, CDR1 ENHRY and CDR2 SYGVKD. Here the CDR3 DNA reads TGTGCCATCAGTGAGGGACTAGCGGGGGGGCCAGATACGCAGTATTTT. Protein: CAISEGLAGGPDTQYF.

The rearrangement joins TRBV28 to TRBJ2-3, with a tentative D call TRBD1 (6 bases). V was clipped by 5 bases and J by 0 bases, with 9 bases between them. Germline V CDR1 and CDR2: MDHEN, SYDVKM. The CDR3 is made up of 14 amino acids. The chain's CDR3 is CASSPTGSTDTQYF. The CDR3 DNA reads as TGTGCCAGCAGTCCTACAGGGAGCACAGATACGCAGTATTTT. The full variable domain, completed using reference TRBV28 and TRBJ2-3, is DVKVTQSSRYLVKRTGEKVFLECVQDMDHENMFWYRQDPGLGLRLIYFSYDVKMKEKGDIPEGYSVSREKKERFSLILESASTNQTSMYLCASSPTGSTDTQYFGPGTRLTVL.

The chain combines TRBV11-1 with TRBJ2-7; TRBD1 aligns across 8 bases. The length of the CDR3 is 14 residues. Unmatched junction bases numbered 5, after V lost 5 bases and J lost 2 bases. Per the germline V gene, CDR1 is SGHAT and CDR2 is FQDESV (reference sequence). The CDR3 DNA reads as TGTGCCAGCAGCCCACAGGGGGGTCCCTACGAGCAGTACTTC. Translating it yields CASSPQGGPYEQYF.

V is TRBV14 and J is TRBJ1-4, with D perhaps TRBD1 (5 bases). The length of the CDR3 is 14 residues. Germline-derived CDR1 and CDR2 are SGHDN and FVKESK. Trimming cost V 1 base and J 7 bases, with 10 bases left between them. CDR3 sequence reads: CASSQARVGEKLFF. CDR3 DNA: TGTGCCAGCAGCCAAGCCAGGGTCGGTGAAAAACTGTTTTTT.

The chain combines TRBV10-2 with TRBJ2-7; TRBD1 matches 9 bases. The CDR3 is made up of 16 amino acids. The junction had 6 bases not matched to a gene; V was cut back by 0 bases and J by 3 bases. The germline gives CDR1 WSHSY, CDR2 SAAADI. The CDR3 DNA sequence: TGCGCCAGCAGTGAGTCGGGACAGGGACTATACTACGAGCAGTACTTC. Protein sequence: CASSESGQGLYYEQYF.

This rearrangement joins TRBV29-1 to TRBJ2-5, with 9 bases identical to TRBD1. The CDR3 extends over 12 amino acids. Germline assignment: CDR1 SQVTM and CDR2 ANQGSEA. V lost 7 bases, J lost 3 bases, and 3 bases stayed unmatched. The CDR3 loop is CSAGQGKETQYF. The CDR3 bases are TGCAGCGCGGGACAGGGAAAAGAGACCCAGTACTTC.

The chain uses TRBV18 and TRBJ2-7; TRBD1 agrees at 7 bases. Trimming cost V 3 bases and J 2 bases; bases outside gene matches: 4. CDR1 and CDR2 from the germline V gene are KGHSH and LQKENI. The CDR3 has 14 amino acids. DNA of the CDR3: TGTGCCAGCTCACCTAGGACAGGTACCTACGAGCAGTACTTC. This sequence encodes CASSPRTGTYEQYF.

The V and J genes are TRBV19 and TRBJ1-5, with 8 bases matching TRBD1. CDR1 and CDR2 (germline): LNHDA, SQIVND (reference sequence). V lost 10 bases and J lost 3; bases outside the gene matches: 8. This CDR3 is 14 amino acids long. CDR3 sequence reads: CATDRVENNQPQHF. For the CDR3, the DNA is TGTGCCACGGACAGGGTAGAGAACAATCAGCCCCAGCATTTT. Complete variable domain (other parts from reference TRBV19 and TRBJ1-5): DGGITQSPKYLFRKEGQNVTLSCEQNLNHDAMYWYRQDPGQGLRLIYYSQIVNDFQKGDIAEGYSVSREKKESFPLTVTSAQKNPTAFYLCATDRVENNQPQHFGDGTRLSIL.

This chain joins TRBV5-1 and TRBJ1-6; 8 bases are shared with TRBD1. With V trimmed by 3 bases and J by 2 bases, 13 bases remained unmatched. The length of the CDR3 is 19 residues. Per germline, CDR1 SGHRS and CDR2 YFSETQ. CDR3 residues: CASSSGRQGSRPYNSPLHF. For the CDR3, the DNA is TGCGCCAGCAGCTCGGGCAGACAGGGGTCTCGCCCCTATAATTCACCCCTCCACTTT.

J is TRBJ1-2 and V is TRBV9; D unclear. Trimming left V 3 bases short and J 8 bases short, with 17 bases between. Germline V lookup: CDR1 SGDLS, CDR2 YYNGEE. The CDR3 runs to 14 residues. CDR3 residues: CASSARRGVRGYTF. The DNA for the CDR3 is TGTGCCAGCAGCGCCCGCCGAGGCGTTAGGGGCTACACCTTC.

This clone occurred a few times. The CDR3 sequence is CASSPRTSGDSYEQYF. The CDR3 DNA reads TGTGCCAGCAGCCCTAGGACTAGCGGGGATTCCTACGAGCAGTACTTC. J is TRBJ2-7 and V is TRBV27; 12 positions match TRBD2. Germline CDR1 MNHEY, CDR2 SMNVEV (reference sequence). The CDR3 length is 16 residues. The trim removed 6 bases at V and 1 base at J, leaving 7 bases unmatched.

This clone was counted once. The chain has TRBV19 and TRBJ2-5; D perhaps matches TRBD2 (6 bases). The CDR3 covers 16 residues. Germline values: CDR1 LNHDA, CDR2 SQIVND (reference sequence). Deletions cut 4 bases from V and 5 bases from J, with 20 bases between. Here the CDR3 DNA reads TGTGCCAGTAGTACGGGGGTCGGGGTTTTGTTGGAGACCCAGTACTTC. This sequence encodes CASSTGVGVLLETQYF.

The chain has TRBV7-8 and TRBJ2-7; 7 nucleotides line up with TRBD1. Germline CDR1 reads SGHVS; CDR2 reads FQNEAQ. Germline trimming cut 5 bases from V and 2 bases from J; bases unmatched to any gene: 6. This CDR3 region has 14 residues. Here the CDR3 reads CASSQRQGPYEQYF. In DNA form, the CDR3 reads TGTGCCAGCAGCCAACGACAGGGCCCCTACGAGCAGTACTTC.

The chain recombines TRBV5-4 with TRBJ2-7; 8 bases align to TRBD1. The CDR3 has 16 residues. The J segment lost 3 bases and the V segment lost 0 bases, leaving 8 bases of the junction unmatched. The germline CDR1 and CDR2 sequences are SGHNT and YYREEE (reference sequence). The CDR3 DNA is TGTGCCAGCAGCTTGGGAGGGGCAGGGGGCGTCTACGAGCAGTACTTC. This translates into CASSLGGAGGVYEQYF.

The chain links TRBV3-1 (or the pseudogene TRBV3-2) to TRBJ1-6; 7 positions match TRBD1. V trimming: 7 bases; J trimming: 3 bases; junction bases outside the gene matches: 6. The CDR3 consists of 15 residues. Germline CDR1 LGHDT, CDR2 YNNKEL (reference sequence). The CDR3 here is CASNRGQIYNSPLHF. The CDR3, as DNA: TGTGCCAGCAATAGGGGACAGATCTATAATTCACCCCTCCACTTT.

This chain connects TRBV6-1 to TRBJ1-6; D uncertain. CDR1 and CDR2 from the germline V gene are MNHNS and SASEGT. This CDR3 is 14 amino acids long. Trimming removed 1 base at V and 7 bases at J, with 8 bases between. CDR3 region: CASSEVTPNSPLHF. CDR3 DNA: TGTGCCAGCAGTGAAGTTACACCCAATTCACCCCTCCACTTT.

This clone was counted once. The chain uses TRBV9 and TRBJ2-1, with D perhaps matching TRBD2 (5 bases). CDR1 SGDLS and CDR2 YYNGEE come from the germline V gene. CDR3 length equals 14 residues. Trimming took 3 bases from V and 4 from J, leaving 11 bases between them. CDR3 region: CASSAQRGYNEQFF. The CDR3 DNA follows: TGTGCCAGCAGCGCACAACGAGGGTACAATGAGCAGTTCTTC.